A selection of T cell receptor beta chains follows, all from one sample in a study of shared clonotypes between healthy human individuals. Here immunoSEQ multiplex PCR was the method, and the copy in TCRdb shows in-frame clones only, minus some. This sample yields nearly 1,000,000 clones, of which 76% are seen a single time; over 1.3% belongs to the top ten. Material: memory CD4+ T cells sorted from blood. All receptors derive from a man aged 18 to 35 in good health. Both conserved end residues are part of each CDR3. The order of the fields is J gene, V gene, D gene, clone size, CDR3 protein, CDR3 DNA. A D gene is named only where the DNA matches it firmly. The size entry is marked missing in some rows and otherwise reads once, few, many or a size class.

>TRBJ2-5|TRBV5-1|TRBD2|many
CASTSGLAVGAQYF
TGCGCCAGCACCTCGGGACTAGCTGTAGGGGCCCAGTACTTC
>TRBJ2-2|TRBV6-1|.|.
CASSEFFGGLNTGELFF
TGTGCCAGCAGTGAATTCTTTGGGGGGCTCAACACCGGGGAGCTGTTTTTT
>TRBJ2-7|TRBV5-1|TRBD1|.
CASSFYPKGAEGDEQYF
TGCGCCAGCAGCTTCTATCCTAAGGGGGCCGAAGGCGACGAGCAGTACTTC
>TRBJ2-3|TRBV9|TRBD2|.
CASSVDLQAGGRTDTQYF
TGTGCCAGCAGCGTAGATCTCCAAGCGGGGGGGCGGACAGATACGCAGTATTTT
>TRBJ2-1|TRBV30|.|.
CAWSSAESSYNEQFF
TGTGCCTGGAGCTCGGCCGAAAGCTCCTACAATGAGCAGTTCTTC
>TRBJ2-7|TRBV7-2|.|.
CASSLNRKLGYEQYF
TGTGCCAGCAGCCTTAATAGAAAACTTGGCTACGAGCAGTACTTC
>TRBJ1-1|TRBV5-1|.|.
CASSLEWGVTTEAFF
TGCGCCAGCAGCTTGGAGTGGGGGGTGACCACTGAAGCTTTCTTT
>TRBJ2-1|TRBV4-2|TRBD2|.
CASSPTSGGGYNEQFF
TGTGCCAGCAGCCCGACTAGCGGGGGAGGCTACAATGAGCAGTTCTTC
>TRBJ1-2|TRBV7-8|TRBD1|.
CASSPRGSNYGYTF
TGTGCCAGCAGCCCCAGGGGGTCTAACTATGGCTACACCTTC
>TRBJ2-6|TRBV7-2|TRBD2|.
CASSLVAGGSGANVLTF
TGTGCCAGCAGCTTAGTGGCGGGAGGTTCTGGGGCCAACGTCCTGACTTTC
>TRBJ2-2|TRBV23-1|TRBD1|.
CASSTGEGGTDAGELFF
TGCGCCAGCAGTACAGGGGAAGGGGGCACCGACGCCGGGGAGCTGTTTTTT
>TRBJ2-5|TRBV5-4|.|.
CASSKQAGQGETQYF
TGTGCCAGCAGCAAGCAAGCCGGCCAGGGGGAGACCCAGTACTTC
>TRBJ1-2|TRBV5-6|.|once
CASSLENREVIYGYTF
TGTGCCAGCAGCTTGGAAAACAGGGAGGTGATCTATGGCTACACCTTC
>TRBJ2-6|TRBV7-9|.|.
CASSLAGANVLTF
TGTGCCAGCAGCTTAGCTGGGGCCAACGTCCTGACTTTC
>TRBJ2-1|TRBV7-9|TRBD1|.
CASSLQGGANNEQFF
TGTGCCAGCAGCTTGCAAGGGGGCGCGAATAATGAGCAGTTCTTC
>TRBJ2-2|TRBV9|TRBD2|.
CASSVSSGGAGAGELFF
TGTGCCAGCAGCGTCTCTAGCGGGGGAGCCGGCGCCGGGGAGCTGTTTTTT
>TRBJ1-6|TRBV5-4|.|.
CASSLLRGDSPLHF
TGTGCCAGCAGCTTGCTCAGGGGAGATTCACCCCTCCACTTT
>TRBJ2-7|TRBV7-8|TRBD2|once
CASKEARAGANYEQYF
TGTGCCAGCAAGGAAGCGAGGGCGGGAGCAAACTACGAGCAGTACTTC
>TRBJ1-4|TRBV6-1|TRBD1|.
CASSAGQGFNEKLFF
TGTGCCAGCAGTGCAGGACAGGGTTTTAATGAAAAACTGTTTTTT
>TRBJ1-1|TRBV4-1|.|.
CATPGFKGSGQRAFF
TGCGCCACCCCAGGTTTTAAAGGGTCGGGACAAAGAGCTTTCTTT
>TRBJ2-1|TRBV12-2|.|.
CASRPERESHHDEQFF
TGTGCAAGTCGCCCTGAGCGGGAGAGTCACCACGATGAGCAGTTCTTC
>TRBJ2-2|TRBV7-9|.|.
CASSLTRTSGTGELFF
TGTGCCAGCAGCTTAACGAGGACCTCGGGCACCGGGGAGCTGTTTTTT